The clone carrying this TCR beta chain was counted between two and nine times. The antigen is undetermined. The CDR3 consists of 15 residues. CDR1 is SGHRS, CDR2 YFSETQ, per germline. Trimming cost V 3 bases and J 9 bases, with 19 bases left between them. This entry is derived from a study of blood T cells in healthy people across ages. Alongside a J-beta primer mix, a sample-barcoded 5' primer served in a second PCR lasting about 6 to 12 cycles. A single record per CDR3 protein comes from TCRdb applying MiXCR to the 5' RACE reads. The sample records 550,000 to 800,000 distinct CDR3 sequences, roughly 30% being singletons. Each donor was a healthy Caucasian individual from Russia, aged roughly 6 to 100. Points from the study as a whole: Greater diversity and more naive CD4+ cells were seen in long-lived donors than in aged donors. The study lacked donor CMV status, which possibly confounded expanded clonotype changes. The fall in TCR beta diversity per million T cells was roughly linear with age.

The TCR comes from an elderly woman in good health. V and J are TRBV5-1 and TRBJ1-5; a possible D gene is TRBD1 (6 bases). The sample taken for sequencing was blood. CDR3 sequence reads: CASSWPGTRLSPQHF. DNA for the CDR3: TGCGCCAGCAGCTGGCCCGGGACAAGACTGTCGCCCCAGCATTTT.